The following is a T cell receptor beta chain sequence with its context. Its specific antigen is unknown. The input lacks base qualities; no much larger clone sits a single base away. The data derive from a study of STAT5B mutations in CD4+ large granular lymphocyte leukemia (dated by TCRdb to between 2021 and 2024). At the level of the whole study: Among the healthy controls, the CDR3 'QG' motif was associated with a particular HLA allele. TCRbeta repertoires of CD4+ T-cell large granular lymphocyte leukemia patients were compared with those of healthy blood donors. The purity of purified fractions was confirmed by flow cytometry on FACSCanto II or FACSVerse to exceed 95% among lymphocytes.

Broader findings and caveats from the paper: Greater clonality appeared to be present in CD4-sorted patient repertoires than in healthy CD4+ repertoires, and the difference was retained after the putative leukemic clones were removed. Enrichment of TRBV06-family usage was observed among the top patient clones (8/27) relative to healthy controls (2/35). Main leukemic clonotypes were private to each patient, although around 24% of the main leukemic clonotypes were found at low frequency in the non-leukemic repertoires of other patients. The data were not HLA-matched, and the higher clonality in CD4+ T-LGLL than in CD8+ T-LGLL could be due to the relatively small sample size.

The healthy control group was made up of around 34 blood donors, and the Finnish Red Cross blood service supplied their buffy coats. All TCR-sequenced material derived from peripheral blood: patient blood samples and healthy donor buffy coats. Peripheral blood mononuclear cells were isolated by Ficoll-Hypaque gradient centrifugation. Magnetic purification was used to isolate CD4+ cells from the buffy coats of the healthy controls. The Gentra Puregene Cell and Tissue kit was used for genomic DNA extraction, and quantification was performed on a Qubit 2.0 fluorometer. The CDR3 contains 18 residues, cysteine and phenylalanine counted. Just the 54-base CDR3 DNA is kept, in frame starting at base 1. A distance of 29 bases separates the germline ends of V and J, which lose 6 bases and 7 bases respectively. Taken from the germline V gene (reference sequence), the CDR1 and CDR2 loops are SEHNR and FQNEAQ.

The immunoSEQ assay at survey resolution was used to sequence TCRbeta rearrangements from genomic DNA. On the authors' methods: In the TCR sequencing data, the smallest productive clonotype frequency that could be detected was 2.59 x 10-5. Only productive TCRbeta rearrangements, defined as complete and in-frame sequences, were included in the analyses. Clonality for each sample was calculated as Simpson clonality in the immunoSEQ Analyzer version 3.0. Clones were grouped by frequency into very rare, small, medium, large (1-20%) or hyperexpanded (>20%) categories. Generation probabilities were estimated with OLGA 1.2.3, V-gene circos plots were generated with VDJtools, specificities were searched for in VDJdb, and CDR3 motifs were identified with GLIPH. Here the immuneACCESS table is served through TCRdb, limited to in-frame sequences with V and J called. Missing clones are a known gap in these copies; in checked studies unresolved V genes cover under half, and the rest lacks a known reason. From that table come the V and J calls and clone size; the DNA was used to work out D and trimming. The sample profile shows about 27,000 clones; 74% of them were found once. Roughly 9.8% of the sample is held by the ten biggest clonotypes.

Recombination joined TRBV7-9 with TRBJ2-3, with the D gene call left open. Sequenced material: CD4+ T cells from blood buffy coats. This sequence originates from a human donor in good health. The CDR3 has the sequence CASSSALEIFTPPHTQYF. In nucleotide form, the sequence is TGTGCCAGCAGTTCGGCCCTAGAGATTTTCACCCCCCCTCATACGCAGTATTTT.